A selection of T cell receptor beta chains follows, all from one sample in a study of shared clonotypes between healthy human individuals. Only in-frame clones appear in the TCRdb table, and some are missing; sequencing was by immunoSEQ multiplex PCR. The sample yields roughly 1,600,000 clones, 98% seen once. Sequencing used naive CD4+ T cells sorted from blood. The source of these receptors is a man younger than 40 in good health. Both conserved end residues are part of each CDR3. A D gene is named only where the DNA matches it firmly. Clone size is stated in some rows and not others, as once, few, many or a class when expanded.

V gene: TRBV11-3
clone size: -
D gene: -
J gene: TRBJ2-7
CDR3 length: 15
CDR3 protein: CASSSRVGPSYEQYF
CDR3 DNA: TGTGCCAGCAGCTCCCGCGTGGGTCCGTCCTACGAGCAGTACTTC

V gene: TRBV5-5
clone size: once
D gene: -
J gene: TRBJ1-3
CDR3 length: 15
CDR3 protein: CASSRESISGNTIYF
CDR3 DNA: TGTGCCAGCAGCAGAGAATCTATCTCTGGAAACACCATATATTTT

V gene: TRBV10-3
clone size: -
D gene: -
J gene: TRBJ2-1
CDR3 length: 13
CDR3 protein: CATSESSYNEQFF
CDR3 DNA: TGTGCCACCTCGGAGAGCTCCTACAATGAGCAGTTCTTC

V gene: TRBV2
clone size: once
D gene: -
J gene: TRBJ2-5
CDR3 length: 11
CDR3 protein: CASALLGTQYF
CDR3 DNA: TGTGCCAGCGCATTGTTGGGAACCCAGTACTTC

V gene: TRBV11-2
clone size: -
D gene: -
J gene: TRBJ2-3
CDR3 length: 15
CDR3 protein: CASSRSGQLTDTQYF
CDR3 DNA: TGTGCCAGCAGCCGAAGCGGGCAACTCACAGATACGCAGTATTTT

V gene: TRBV2
clone size: -
D gene: TRBD1
J gene: TRBJ1-1
CDR3 length: 15
CDR3 protein: CASSDLGTANTEAFF
CDR3 DNA: TGTGCCAGCAGCGACCTAGGGACAGCGAACACTGAAGCTTTCTTT

V gene: TRBV6-5
clone size: -
D gene: -
J gene: TRBJ1-2
CDR3 length: 16
CDR3 protein: CASSYPRGGRGYGYTF
CDR3 DNA: TGTGCCAGCAGTTACCCCCGAGGAGGGCGCGGCTATGGCTACACCTTC

V gene: TRBV19
clone size: -
D gene: -
J gene: TRBJ2-5
CDR3 length: 14
CDR3 protein: CASSIRGPQETQYF
CDR3 DNA: TGTGCCAGTAGTATTCGGGGGCCACAAGAGACCCAGTACTTC

V gene: TRBV7-9
clone size: -
D gene: TRBD2
J gene: TRBJ2-3
CDR3 length: 16
CDR3 protein: CASSLVKRDRTDTQYF
CDR3 DNA: TGTGCCAGCAGCTTAGTAAAGCGGGATCGCACAGATACGCAGTATTTT

V gene: TRBV18
clone size: -
D gene: -
J gene: TRBJ2-2
CDR3 length: 14
CDR3 protein: CASSPSDSTGELFF
CDR3 DNA: TGTGCCAGCTCACCGTCGGACAGCACCGGGGAGCTGTTTTTT

V gene: TRBV6-1
clone size: -
D gene: TRBD2
J gene: TRBJ2-1
CDR3 length: 14
CDR3 protein: CASRREVFYNEQFF
CDR3 DNA: TGTGCCAGCCGCCGGGAGGTTTTCTACAATGAGCAGTTCTTC

V gene: TRBV30
clone size: -
D gene: -
J gene: TRBJ1-1
CDR3 length: 13
CDR3 protein: CAWSVLAQTEAFF
CDR3 DNA: TGTGCCTGGAGTGTACTGGCTCAGACTGAAGCTTTCTTT

V gene: TRBV11-2
clone size: -
D gene: -
J gene: TRBJ2-5
CDR3 length: 15
CDR3 protein: CASSLVWGIQETQYF
CDR3 DNA: TGTGCCAGCAGCTTAGTGTGGGGGATCCAAGAGACCCAGTACTTC

V gene: TRBV2
clone size: once
D gene: -
J gene: TRBJ1-2
CDR3 length: 13
CDR3 protein: CASRRGQNYGYTF
CDR3 DNA: TGTGCCAGCAGAAGAGGACAGAACTATGGCTACACCTTC

V gene: TRBV18
clone size: once
D gene: TRBD2
J gene: TRBJ2-7
CDR3 length: 15
CDR3 protein: CASSQSQTSVDEQYF
CDR3 DNA: TGTGCCAGCTCACAAAGCCAGACTAGCGTCGACGAGCAGTACTTC

V gene: TRBV19
clone size: once
D gene: -
J gene: TRBJ1-2
CDR3 length: 12
CDR3 protein: CASKEGWGGYTF
CDR3 DNA: TGTGCCAGTAAGGAGGGCTGGGGCGGCTACACCTTC

V gene: TRBV4-3
clone size: -
D gene: -
J gene: TRBJ2-7
CDR3 length: 15
CDR3 protein: CASSQESGYSYEQYF
CDR3 DNA: TGCGCCAGCAGCCAAGAGAGTGGTTACTCCTACGAGCAGTACTTC

V gene: TRBV7-9
clone size: -
D gene: TRBD2
J gene: TRBJ2-2
CDR3 length: 15
CDR3 protein: CASSWTSGDTGELFF
CDR3 DNA: TGTGCCAGCAGCTGGACTAGCGGGGACACCGGGGAGCTGTTTTTT

V gene: TRBV19
clone size: -
D gene: TRBD1
J gene: TRBJ1-4
CDR3 length: 16
CDR3 protein: CASSIDHGTGDEKLFF
CDR3 DNA: TGTGCCAGTAGTATAGATCACGGGACAGGGGATGAAAAACTGTTTTTT

V gene: TRBV5-4
clone size: -
D gene: -
J gene: TRBJ2-4
CDR3 length: 15
CDR3 protein: CASSPPGQTKNIQYF
CDR3 DNA: TGTGCCAGCAGCCCACCAGGACAGACCAAAAACATTCAGTACTTC

V gene: TRBV10-2
clone size: -
D gene: -
J gene: TRBJ2-1
CDR3 length: 14
CDR3 protein: CASSSGGSYNEQFF
CDR3 DNA: TGCGCCAGCAGCAGCGGAGGCTCCTACAATGAGCAGTTCTTC

V gene: TRBV19
clone size: once
D gene: -
J gene: TRBJ1-2
CDR3 length: 16
CDR3 protein: CASSGLVVVSSYGYTF
CDR3 DNA: TGTGCCAGTAGTGGCCTTGTAGTCGTGTCAAGCTATGGCTACACCTTC

V gene: TRBV27
clone size: -
D gene: -
J gene: TRBJ2-6
CDR3 length: 17
CDR3 protein: CASSFRLVFSGANVLTF
CDR3 DNA: TGTGCCAGCAGTTTCCGATTGGTTTTCTCTGGGGCCAACGTCCTGACTTTC

V gene: TRBV11-3
clone size: -
D gene: -
J gene: TRBJ1-5
CDR3 length: 15
CDR3 protein: CASSFQSRVHQPQHF
CDR3 DNA: TGTGCCAGCAGCTTTCAGTCGAGGGTCCATCAGCCCCAGCATTTT

V gene: TRBV7-2
clone size: -
D gene: -
J gene: TRBJ2-1
CDR3 length: 12
CDR3 protein: CASSLLGLEQFF
CDR3 DNA: TGTGCCAGCAGCTTACTAGGTCTTGAGCAGTTCTTC

V gene: TRBV2
clone size: -
D gene: -
J gene: TRBJ2-1
CDR3 length: 13
CDR3 protein: CASSRDLADEQFF
CDR3 DNA: TGTGCCAGCAGTCGGGACCTAGCAGATGAGCAGTTCTTC

V gene: TRBV5-1
clone size: -
D gene: TRBD1
J gene: TRBJ1-5
CDR3 length: 15
CDR3 protein: CASSTGTGGNQPQHF
CDR3 DNA: TGCGCCAGCAGCACCGGGACAGGGGGAAATCAGCCCCAGCATTTT

V gene: TRBV11-2
clone size: once
D gene: -
J gene: TRBJ1-1
CDR3 length: 14
CDR3 protein: CASTRTGRGTEAFF
CDR3 DNA: TGTGCCAGCACCCGAACAGGGCGAGGTACTGAAGCTTTCTTT

V gene: TRBV10-3
clone size: -
D gene: -
J gene: TRBJ2-7
CDR3 length: 14
CDR3 protein: CASRSPRQSYEQYF
CDR3 DNA: TGTGCCAGTAGGAGTCCAAGGCAGTCCTACGAGCAGTACTTC

V gene: TRBV5-1
clone size: -
D gene: TRBD1
J gene: TRBJ1-4
CDR3 length: 17
CDR3 protein: CASSLGQGTDVREKLFF
CDR3 DNA: TGCGCCAGCAGCTTGGGACAGGGGACCGACGTTCGGGAAAAACTGTTTTTT

V gene: TRBV5-1
clone size: -
D gene: TRBD1
J gene: TRBJ2-1
CDR3 length: 14
CDR3 protein: CASSRTGDYNEQFF
CDR3 DNA: TGCGCCAGCAGCCGGACAGGGGACTACAATGAGCAGTTCTTC

V gene: TRBV4-2
clone size: -
D gene: TRBD2
J gene: TRBJ2-1
CDR3 length: 14
CDR3 protein: CASSSGLGSHEQFF
CDR3 DNA: TGTGCCAGCAGCTCCGGACTAGGGTCCCATGAGCAGTTCTTC

V gene: TRBV7-8
clone size: -
D gene: -
J gene: TRBJ1-2
CDR3 length: 13
CDR3 protein: CASSLRSGYGYTF
CDR3 DNA: TGTGCCAGCAGCTTAAGGTCAGGGTATGGCTACACCTTC

V gene: TRBV5-4
clone size: -
D gene: -
J gene: TRBJ2-5
CDR3 length: 14
CDR3 protein: CASSFTTEQETQYF
CDR3 DNA: TGTGCCAGCAGCTTTACGACAGAACAAGAGACCCAGTACTTC

V gene: TRBV6-6
clone size: once
D gene: -
J gene: TRBJ2-1
CDR3 length: 15
CDR3 protein: CASRQTRGENNEQFF
CDR3 DNA: TGTGCCAGCAGACAAACTAGGGGGGAAAACAATGAGCAGTTCTTC

V gene: TRBV11-2
clone size: -
D gene: -
J gene: TRBJ1-1
CDR3 length: 14
CDR3 protein: CASSLVGQNTEAFF
CDR3 DNA: TGTGCCAGCAGCTTAGTGGGTCAGAACACTGAAGCTTTCTTT

V gene: TRBV5-1
clone size: -
D gene: -
J gene: TRBJ1-1
CDR3 length: 14
CDR3 protein: CASSIGRLNTEAFF
CDR3 DNA: TGCGCCAGCAGCATCGGACGGCTGAACACTGAAGCTTTCTTT

V gene: TRBV6-5
clone size: once
D gene: -
J gene: TRBJ2-3
CDR3 length: 15
CDR3 protein: CASSTGGTYTDTQYF
CDR3 DNA: TGTGCCAGCTCGACGGGTGGGACATACACAGATACGCAGTATTTT

V gene: TRBV9
clone size: -
D gene: -
J gene: TRBJ1-1
CDR3 length: 15
CDR3 protein: CASSVGSSENTEAFF
CDR3 DNA: TGTGCCAGCAGCGTAGGGAGCTCAGAGAACACTGAAGCTTTCTTT

V gene: TRBV28
clone size: -
D gene: TRBD1
J gene: TRBJ2-7
CDR3 length: 18
CDR3 protein: CASSLGNSGTGAKYEQYF
CDR3 DNA: TGTGCCAGCAGTTTGGGTAATTCCGGGACAGGGGCGAAATACGAGCAGTACTTC

V gene: TRBV5-1
clone size: -
D gene: -
J gene: TRBJ2-3
CDR3 length: 14
CDR3 protein: CASSRSSNTDTQYF
CDR3 DNA: TGCGCCAGCAGCCGCTCGTCAAACACAGATACGCAGTATTTT

V gene: TRBV7-2
clone size: -
D gene: -
J gene: TRBJ1-1
CDR3 length: 13
CDR3 protein: CASSWAEVTEAFF
CDR3 DNA: TGTGCCAGCAGCTGGGCGGAAGTCACTGAAGCTTTCTTT

V gene: TRBV6-1
clone size: -
D gene: -
J gene: TRBJ2-1
CDR3 length: 15
CDR3 protein: CASSEPGGTYNEQFF
CDR3 DNA: TGTGCCAGCAGTGAGCCTGGCGGGACCTACAATGAGCAGTTCTTC

V gene: TRBV6-5
clone size: -
D gene: -
J gene: TRBJ2-7
CDR3 length: 14
CDR3 protein: CASRSTGSSYEQYF
CDR3 DNA: TGTGCCAGCAGGAGTACAGGGAGCTCCTACGAGCAGTACTTC

V gene: TRBV6-1
clone size: -
D gene: TRBD1
J gene: TRBJ1-2
CDR3 length: 15
CDR3 protein: CASSEVVTGPYGYTF
CDR3 DNA: TGTGCCAGCAGTGAAGTGGTGACAGGGCCCTATGGCTACACCTTC

V gene: TRBV18
clone size: -
D gene: TRBD2
J gene: TRBJ2-3
CDR3 length: 15
CDR3 protein: CASSSRAGGGDTQYF
CDR3 DNA: TGTGCCAGCTCCTCGCGAGCGGGAGGAGGGGATACGCAGTATTTT

V gene: TRBV27
clone size: -
D gene: TRBD1
J gene: TRBJ1-5
CDR3 length: 14
CDR3 protein: CASSPATGGQPQHF
CDR3 DNA: TGTGCCAGCAGCCCCGCAACAGGGGGTCAGCCCCAGCATTTT

V gene: TRBV6-1
clone size: -
D gene: TRBD1
J gene: TRBJ2-5
CDR3 length: 14
CDR3 protein: CASSSQGIGETQYF
CDR3 DNA: TGTGCCAGCAGTTCACAGGGGATCGGGGAGACCCAGTACTTC

V gene: TRBV6-5
clone size: -
D gene: -
J gene: TRBJ2-7
CDR3 length: 12
CDR3 protein: CASRRSDYEQYF
CDR3 DNA: TGTGCCAGCAGGAGGTCCGACTACGAGCAGTACTTC

V gene: TRBV6-4
clone size: -
D gene: TRBD2
J gene: TRBJ2-1
CDR3 length: 18
CDR3 protein: CASPSPGGSGRAKDEQFF
CDR3 DNA: TGTGCCAGCCCCTCCCCGGGTGGCAGCGGGAGGGCCAAGGATGAGCAGTTCTTC

V gene: TRBV6-1
clone size: -
D gene: -
J gene: TRBJ2-1
CDR3 length: 19
CDR3 protein: CASSGPLTSWDLSYNEQFF
CDR3 DNA: TGTGCCAGCAGTGGTCCTCTCACTTCTTGGGACCTCTCCTACAATGAGCAGTTCTTC

V gene: TRBV10-3
clone size: -
D gene: TRBD2
J gene: TRBJ2-1
CDR3 length: 14
CDR3 protein: CAISAGLADNEQFF
CDR3 DNA: TGTGCCATCAGTGCGGGACTAGCGGACAATGAGCAGTTCTTC

V gene: TRBV18
clone size: -
D gene: TRBD1
J gene: TRBJ1-3
CDR3 length: 18
CDR3 protein: CASSQRLGTGLSGNTIYF
CDR3 DNA: TGTGCCAGCTCACAACGACTCGGGACAGGGCTATCTGGAAACACCATATATTTT

V gene: TRBV6-6
clone size: -
D gene: -
J gene: TRBJ1-2
CDR3 length: 14
CDR3 protein: CASQGHLTFYGYTF
CDR3 DNA: TGTGCCAGCCAAGGACACTTGACTTTTTATGGCTACACCTTC

V gene: TRBV7-9
clone size: -
D gene: -
J gene: TRBJ2-1
CDR3 length: 14
CDR3 protein: CASSFREAYNEQFF
CDR3 DNA: TGTGCCAGCAGCTTCAGGGAGGCCTACAATGAGCAGTTCTTC